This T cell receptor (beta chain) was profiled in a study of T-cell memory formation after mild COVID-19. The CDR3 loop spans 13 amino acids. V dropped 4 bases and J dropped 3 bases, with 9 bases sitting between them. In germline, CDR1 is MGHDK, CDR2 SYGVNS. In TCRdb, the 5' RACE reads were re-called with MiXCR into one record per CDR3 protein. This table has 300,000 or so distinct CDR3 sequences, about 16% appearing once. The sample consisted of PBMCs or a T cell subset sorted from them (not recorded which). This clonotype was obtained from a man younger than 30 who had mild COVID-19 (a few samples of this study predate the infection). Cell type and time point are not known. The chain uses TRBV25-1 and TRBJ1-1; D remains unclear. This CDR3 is CASSVGRDTEAFF. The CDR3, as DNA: TGTGCCAGCAGTGTTGGGAGAGACACTGAAGCTTTCTTT.